This entry describes one TCR beta chain. The data were taken from a study of blood T cell repertoires in COVID-19. Background on the study: PBMCs, B-cell-depleted T cells, or T cells were the source of the cDNA or gDNA that made up the material.

Trimming cost V 5 bases and J 6 bases; bases outside gene matches: 8. Germline V gene data show CDR1 as SGHTA and CDR2 as FQGNSA. This CDR3 spans 16 amino acids. Repertoires were generated with immunoSEQ multiplex PCR, while TCRdb's copy carries only in-frame clones and drops some. The data show roughly 100,000 clones, 70% to 90% seen once. V is TRBV7-2 and J is TRBJ1-5; 12 nucleotides match TRBD1. Input material: peripheral blood. The TCR sequence derives from a woman aged 25-40 years with acute or convalescent COVID-19. This CDR3 reads CASSISGTGGRQPQHF. DNA for the CDR3: TGTGCCAGCAGCATCTCCGGGACAGGGGGCCGTCAGCCCCAGCATTTT. The complete variable domain, with remaining parts taken from reference TRBV7-2 and TRBJ1-5, reads GAGVSQSPSNKVTEKGKDVELRCDPISGHTALYWYRQSLGQGLEFLIYFQGNSAPDKSGLPSDRFSAERTGGSVSTLTIQRTQQEDSAVYLCASSISGTGGRQPQHFGDGTRLSIL.